This passage covers 2 T cell receptor beta chains from one sample sequenced in a study of vaccination and CD4 T cells after COVID-19. These TCRs are of unknown antigen specificity. Scientists ran DNA taken from cultured CD4+ T cells through the Oncomine TCR Beta short-read assay for sequencing. TCRdb reprocessed the PCR reads via MiXCR and lists one record per CDR3 protein. The data show more than 20,000 distinct CDR3 sequences, about 51% seen once. Treatment indicated: roughly nine-day PBMC culture with coronavirus spike peptide pools or control peptides (ViraFEST assay). The material sequenced was CD4+ T cells from blood, cultured in vitro. These receptors came from a human donor who had recovered from COVID-19.

This chain links TRBV28 with TRBJ1-5; no firm D call. The germline gives CDR1 MDHEN, CDR2 SYDVKM. This CDR3 has 14 amino acids. With 2 bases removed from V and 2 bases from J, the gap between germline ends came to 7 bases. CDR3 nucleotide sequence: TGTGCCAGCAGTTTAGGGATGGGCAATCAGCCCCAGCATTTT. Translated: CASSLGMGNQPQHF.

The J gene is TRBJ1-6, the V gene TRBV6-2 or TRBV6-3, with 9 bases matching TRBD1. With V trimmed by 7 bases and J by 6 bases, 7 bases remained unmatched. The CDR3 spans 15 residues. CDR1 MNHEY and CDR2 SVGEGT come from the germline V gene. CDR3 sequence: CASTPQGAGNSPLHF. The CDR3 nucleotides are TGTGCCAGCACTCCACAGGGGGCAGGTAATTCACCCCTCCACTTT.